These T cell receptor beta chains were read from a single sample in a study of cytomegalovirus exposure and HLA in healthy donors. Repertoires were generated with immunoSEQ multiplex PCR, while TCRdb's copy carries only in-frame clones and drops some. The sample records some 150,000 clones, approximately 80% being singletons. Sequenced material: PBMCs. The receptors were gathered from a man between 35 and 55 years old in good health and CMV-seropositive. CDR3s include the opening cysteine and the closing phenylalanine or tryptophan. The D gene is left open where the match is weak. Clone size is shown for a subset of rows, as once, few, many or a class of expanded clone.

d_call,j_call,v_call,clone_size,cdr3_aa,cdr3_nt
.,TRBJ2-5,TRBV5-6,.,CASSLGTTKETQYF,TGTGCCAGCAGCTTGGGGACAACTAAAGAGACCCAGTACTTC
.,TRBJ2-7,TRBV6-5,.,CASSYDRVEQYF,TGTGCCAGCAGTTACGACAGAGTGGAGCAGTACTTC
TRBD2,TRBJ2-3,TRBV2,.,CASSTGGTQYF,TGTGCCAGCAGTACGGGGGGTACGCAGTATTTT
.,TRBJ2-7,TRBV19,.,CASSISPGEQYF,TGTGCCAGTAGTATAAGCCCGGGCGAGCAGTACTTC
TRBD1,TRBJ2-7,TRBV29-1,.,CSVRQGSRSYEQYF,TGCAGCGTGCGACAGGGGTCGCGCTCCTACGAGCAGTACTTC
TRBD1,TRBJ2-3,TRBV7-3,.,CASSLTGGPTDTQYF,TGTGCCAGCAGCTTAACAGGGGGCCCTACAGATACGCAGTATTTT
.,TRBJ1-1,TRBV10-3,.,CAISESKHSAFF,TGTGCCATCAGTGAGTCGAAACACAGTGCTTTCTTT
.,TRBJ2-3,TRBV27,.,CASSGLAMGDTQYF,TGTGCCAGCAGTGGTCTAGCGATGGGAGATACGCAGTATTTT
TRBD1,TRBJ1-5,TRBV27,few,CASSPDGQGSNQPQHF,TGTGCCAGCAGTCCGGACGGACAGGGGAGCAATCAGCCCCAGCATTTT
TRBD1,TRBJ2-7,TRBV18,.,CASSPTGTYEQYF,TGTGCCAGCTCACCGACAGGGACCTACGAGCAGTACTTC
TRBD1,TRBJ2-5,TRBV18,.,CASSPRVGTGSETQYF,TGTGCCAGCTCCCCACGCGTAGGGACAGGCAGCGAGACCCAGTACTTC
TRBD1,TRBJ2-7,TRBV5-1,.,CASSARQGQAHEQYF,TGCGCCAGCAGCGCCAGACAGGGCCAGGCCCACGAGCAGTACTTC
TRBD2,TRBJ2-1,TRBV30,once,CAWSRGLADEQFF,TGTGCCTGGAGTCGAGGACTAGCGGATGAGCAGTTCTTC
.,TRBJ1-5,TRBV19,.,CASRKAREVRQPQHF,TGTGCCAGTAGGAAAGCCAGGGAGGTCCGTCAGCCCCAGCATTTT
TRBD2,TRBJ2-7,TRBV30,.,CAWRTSGSREQYF,TGTGCCTGGAGGACTAGCGGTTCACGCGAGCAGTACTTC
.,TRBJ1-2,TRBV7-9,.,CASSPAAQRNYGYTF,TGTGCCAGCAGCCCCGCGGCACAAAGGAACTATGGCTACACCTTC
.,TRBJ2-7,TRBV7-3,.,CASSSHRDAYEQYF,TGTGCCAGCAGCTCTCACAGGGACGCCTACGAGCAGTACTTC
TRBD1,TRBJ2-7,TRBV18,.,CASSPSSGTGPYEQYF,TGTGCCAGCTCACCATCCTCCGGGACAGGGCCCTACGAGCAGTACTTC
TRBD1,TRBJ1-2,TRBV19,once,CASSVGTGHTF,TGTGCCAGTAGTGTGGGGACAGGCCACACCTTC
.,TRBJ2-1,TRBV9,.,CASSARGLTSEQFF,TGTGCCAGCAGCGCCCGGGGGCTGACTAGCGAGCAGTTCTTC
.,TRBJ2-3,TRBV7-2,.,CASRISVSTDTQYF,TGTGCCAGCAGGATAAGCGTCAGCACAGATACGCAGTATTTT
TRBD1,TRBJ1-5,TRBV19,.,CASSFRQGAQPQHF,TGTGCCAGTAGTTTCAGACAGGGGGCCCAGCCCCAGCATTTT
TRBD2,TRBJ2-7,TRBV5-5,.,CASSPRTSGSSYEQYF,TGTGCCAGCAGCCCTAGGACTAGCGGGTCCTCCTACGAGCAGTACTTC
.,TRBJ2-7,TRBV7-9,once,CSSSTGSHEQYF,TGTTCCAGCAGCACCGGGAGTCACGAGCAGTACTTC
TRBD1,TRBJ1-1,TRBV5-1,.,CASSLRTGGHTEAFF,TGCGCCAGCAGCTTGAGAACAGGGGGCCACACTGAAGCTTTCTTT
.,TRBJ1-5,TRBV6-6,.,CASSYPGGNQPQHF,TGTGCCAGCAGTTACCCTGGAGGCAATCAGCCCCAGCATTTT
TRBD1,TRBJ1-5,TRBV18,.,CASSRGTGGNQPQHF,TGTGCCAGCTCACGGGGGACAGGGGGCAATCAGCCCCAGCATTTT
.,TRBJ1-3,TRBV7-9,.,CASSLAAGKGNTIYF,TGTGCCAGCAGCTTAGCGGCAGGGAAAGGGAACACCATATATTTT
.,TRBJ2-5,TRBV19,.,CASKSGLTKETQYF,TGTGCCAGTAAGTCGGGACTGACTAAAGAGACCCAGTACTTC
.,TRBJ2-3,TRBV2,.,CASREGADTQYF,TGTGCCAGCCGTGAGGGAGCAGATACGCAGTATTTT
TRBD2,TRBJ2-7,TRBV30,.,CAWTKGLAAYEQYF,TGTGCCTGGACCAAAGGACTAGCGGCTTACGAGCAGTACTTC
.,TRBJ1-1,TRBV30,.,CAWRKPTGFSDKAFF,TGTGCCTGGAGAAAACCTACAGGGTTCTCCGATAAAGCTTTCTTT
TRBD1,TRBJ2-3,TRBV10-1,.,CASSGPGQGAPDTQYF,TGCGCCAGCAGTGGGCCAGGACAGGGGGCCCCAGATACGCAGTATTTT